Listed below are T cell receptor beta chains from one sample, sequenced in a study of blood T cell repertoires in COVID-19. Profiling relied on immunoSEQ multiplex PCR, and the TCRdb table lists in-frame clones only, not all of them. The sample includes hundreds of thousands of clones, 89% of them seen just once. Sequenced input: PBMCs or T cells enriched from blood (not recorded which). The receptor source for this set is a woman in her thirties or forties who had recovered from COVID-19. The CDR3 runs from the conserved cysteine through the conserved F or W. The D gene is left open where the match is weak. Clone size is stated in some rows and not others, as once, few, many or a class when expanded.

j_call cdr3_length v_call d_call clone_size cdr3_aa cdr3_nt
TRBJ1-2 15 TRBV28 . . CASSLRRLGVYGYTF TGTGCCAGCAGTTTAAGGCGCCTGGGCGTCTATGGCTACACCTTC
TRBJ2-7 14 TRBV24-1 TRBD2 . CATSPSGRSREQYF TGTGCCACCAGTCCTAGCGGGAGATCACGCGAGCAGTACTTC
TRBJ1-2 15 TRBV3-1/TRBV3-2 . . CASSQEGEKGNGYTF TGTGCCAGCAGCCAAGAAGGAGAAAAGGGGAATGGCTACACCTTC
TRBJ2-1 13 TRBV11-2 . . CATAPGGVNEQFF TGTGCCACCGCCCCGGGTGGCGTGAATGAGCAGTTCTTC
TRBJ2-2 16 TRBV5-1 TRBD1 few CASSLDGQGSTGELFF TGCGCCAGCAGCTTGGATGGACAGGGTAGCACCGGGGAGCTGTTTTTT
TRBJ1-5 13 TRBV2 . once CASSVEQELGGHF TGTGCCAGCAGTGTAGAGCAGGAGTTGGGGGGGCATTTT
TRBJ2-1 16 TRBV3-1/TRBV3-2 TRBD2 . CASSRLAGGTYNEQFF TGTGCCAGCAGCCGACTAGCGGGGGGTACTTACAATGAGCAGTTCTTC
TRBJ1-2 13 TRBV28 TRBD1 . CASSLGDRHGYTF TGTGCCAGCAGTTTAGGGGACAGGCATGGCTACACCTTC
TRBJ2-7 15 TRBV9 . . CASSVNPGTSYEQYF TGTGCCAGCAGCGTAAACCCGGGTACCTCCTACGAGCAGTACTTC
TRBJ2-6 16 TRBV5-4 . . CASTLQGLSGANVLTF TGTGCCAGCACGCTCCAGGGGTTATCTGGGGCCAACGTCCTGACTTTC
TRBJ2-7 13 TRBV10-3 TRBD1 . CAISRQGTYEQYF TGTGCCATCAGTCGACAGGGGACCTACGAGCAGTACTTC
TRBJ2-7 19 TRBV5-4 TRBD2 . CASSLVGLSSGASSYEQYF TGTGCCAGCAGCTTGGTCGGGCTGTCTAGCGGGGCCAGCTCCTACGAGCAGTACTTC
TRBJ2-7 15 TRBV7-6 . . CASSPGLSLAYEQYF TGTGCCAGCAGCCCCGGACTCTCCCTAGCCTACGAGCAGTACTTC
TRBJ2-5 15 TRBV24-1 TRBD1 . CATSGGTGSRETQYF TGTGCCACCAGTGGCGGGACAGGGAGTCGGGAGACCCAGTACTTC
TRBJ2-5 13 TRBV27 . . CASSPGNRQTQYF TGTGCCAGCAGCCCCGGGAACCGTCAGACCCAGTACTTC
TRBJ2-3 14 TRBV9 TRBD2 once CASSIRLASDTQYF TGTGCCAGCAGCATCCGACTAGCAAGTGATACGCAGTATTTT
TRBJ1-3 14 TRBV10-2 . . CASRGATFGNTIYF TGCGCCAGCAGGGGGGCTACATTTGGAAACACCATATATTTT
TRBJ2-3 14 TRBV2 TRBD2 once CASRGSSGGDTQYF TGTGCCAGCAGGGGATCTAGCGGGGGTGATACGCAGTATTTT
TRBJ1-2 13 TRBV9 TRBD1 . CASSLWDRDGYTF TGTGCCAGCAGCCTTTGGGACAGGGATGGCTACACCTTC
TRBJ2-1 14 TRBV11-3 TRBD2 few CASRSRTSGPEQFF TGTGCCAGCAGATCTCGGACTAGCGGGCCGGAGCAGTTCTTC
TRBJ2-7 16 TRBV27 TRBD2 . CASPPKLAGGSYEQYF TGTGCCAGCCCCCCCAAACTAGCGGGAGGTTCCTACGAGCAGTACTTC
TRBJ2-1 16 TRBV5-4 TRBD2 . CASSLDPGGSYNEQFF TGTGCCAGCAGCTTGGATCCGGGGGGCTCCTACAATGAGCAGTTCTTC
TRBJ1-3 14 TRBV19 TRBD1 . CASSAGTGGNTIYF TGTGCCAGTAGCGCCGGGACAGGCGGAAACACCATATATTTT
TRBJ2-3 16 TRBV4-3 . . CASSQDPGTSTDTQYF TGCGCCAGCAGCCAAGATCCCGGGACAAGCACAGATACGCAGTATTTT
TRBJ2-1 17 TRBV5-1 TRBD2 . CASSYVGSGGANNEQFF TGCGCCAGCAGCTACGTCGGTAGCGGGGGGGCCAACAATGAGCAGTTCTTC
TRBJ2-1 15 TRBV29-1 TRBD2 . CSVVSASGRGNEQFF TGCAGCGTTGTATCGGCTAGCGGGAGGGGCAATGAGCAGTTCTTC
TRBJ2-7 13 TRBV28 TRBD2 . CASSPQLAGEQYF TGTGCCAGCAGTCCCCAACTAGCGGGGGAGCAGTACTTC
TRBJ1-5 15 TRBV15 . . CATSINAGDGQPQHF TGTGCCACCAGCATAAACGCAGGGGACGGTCAGCCCCAGCATTTT
TRBJ1-6 15 TRBV5-1 . . CASSLEGGEGSPLHF TGCGCCAGCAGCCTCGAGGGAGGAGAGGGGTCACCCCTCCACTTT